These 29 T cell receptor beta chains came from one sample sequenced in a study of T cell responses to AZD1222 COVID-19 vaccine. The repertoire was sequenced with immunoSEQ multiplex PCR; TCRdb's copy has only in-frame clones and lacks some. The profile shows roughly 100,000 clones, roughly 90% of them singletons. The source was peripheral blood, collected on day 0 of AZD1222 vaccination. These receptors originate from an adult in good health.

In DNA, the CDR3 is TGTGCCACCAGCAGAGAAGAATCCCGGTCCGGGGAGCTGTTTTTT. Translated, it gives CATSREESRSGELFF. J is TRBJ2-2 and V is TRBV15; D gene ambiguous. Germline V lookup: CDR1 LNHNV, CDR2 YYDKDF (reference sequence). The ends were cut back, 0 bases at V and 6 bases at J, with 11 bases in the middle. The CDR3 is 15 residues long.

This clone was seen a single time. The chain carries TRBV10-1 and TRBJ2-3, with TRBD1 matching 7 bases. The germline V gene encodes CDR1 WNHNN and CDR2 SYGVQD (reference sequence). V shed 6 bases and J 0 bases; nucleotides not matched to a gene: 6. CDR3 length equals 15 residues. The CDR3 is CASSPGQQSTDTQYF. Here the CDR3 DNA reads TGCGCCAGCAGCCCGGGACAGCAAAGCACAGATACGCAGTATTTT.

The table lists this clone with a count of one. This chain links TRBV2 with TRBJ2-5, with D perhaps matching TRBD1 (6 bases). Trimming removed 4 bases from V and 5 bases from J, with 11 bases in between. CDR1 and CDR2 from the germline V gene are SNHLY and FYNNEI. CDR3 length equals 13 residues. DNA of the CDR3: TGTGCCAGCAGTGGGGACAATAGGGAGACCCAGTACTTC. This encodes CASSGDNRETQYF.

The count of this clone is one. The rearrangement links TRBV28 to TRBJ2-7; TRBD2 might be the D (5 bases). This CDR3 has 14 residues. The V gene lost 7 bases and the J gene lost 3 bases, with 16 bases spanning the gap. Per germline, CDR1 MDHEN and CDR2 SYDVKM. CDR3 in amino acids: CASTSGREGYEQYF. CDR3 DNA: TGTGCCAGCACCTCCGGTCGCGAGGGCTACGAGCAGTACTTC. Using reference TRBV28 and TRBJ2-7 for the parts outside the CDR3, the full variable domain is DVKVTQSSRYLVKRTGEKVFLECVQDMDHENMFWYRQDPGLGLRLIYFSYDVKMKEKGDIPEGYSVSREKKERFSLILESASTNQTSMYLCASTSGREGYEQYFGPGTRLTVT.

The gene calls are TRBV28 and TRBJ2-3; D gene ambiguous. From germline, CDR1 is MDHEN and CDR2 SYDVKM. The V end was cut by 2 bases, the J end by 2 bases, with 14 bases between. The CDR3 length is 16 residues. CDR3 sequence (DNA): TGTGCCAGCAGTTTAGGCGTGGCAGCTTTCACAGATACGCAGTATTTT. Translation: CASSLGVAAFTDTQYF.

The gene calls are TRBV6-1 and TRBJ1-1; D is perhaps TRBD1 (5 bases). With 2 bases removed from V and 1 base from J, the gap between germline ends came to 11 bases. CDR3 size: 15 residues. Per the germline V gene, CDR1 is MNHNS and CDR2 is SASEGT. CDR3 coding DNA: TGTGCCAGCAGTGAACCTGGACAACAGAACACTGAAGCTTTCTTT. Its translation: CASSEPGQQNTEAFF.

This clone was detected only once. This chain connects TRBV11-1 to TRBJ1-2; D is undetermined. Germline CDR1 is SGHAT and CDR2 is FQDESV (reference sequence). The V and J ends lost 4 bases and 1 base respectively, with 13 bases between them. The CDR3 contains 15 residues. The CDR3: CASSSTRAINYGYTF. The CDR3 DNA reads as TGTGCCAGCAGCTCCACGCGAGCGATTAACTATGGCTACACCTTC. Full variable domain (missing parts from reference TRBV11-1 and TRBJ1-2): EAEVAQSPRYKITEKSQAVAFWCDPISGHATLYWYRQILGQGPELLVQFQDESVVDDSQLPKDRFSAERLKGVDSTLKIQPAELGDSAMYLCASSSTRAINYGYTFGSGTRLTVV.

This chain joins TRBV20-1 and TRBJ2-7; D remains unclear. The CDR3 consists of 9 residues. V was trimmed by 7 bases and J by 6 bases, leaving 7 bases between them. The germline V gene encodes CDR1 DFQATT and CDR2 SNEGSKA (reference sequence). The CDR3 bases are TGCAGTGGCGGTAGCGAGCAGTACTTC. Its translation: CSGGSEQYF.

The chain recombines TRBV3-1 (or the pseudogene TRBV3-2) with TRBJ2-2, with unresolved D. Germline CDR1 is LGHDT and CDR2 is YNNKEL (reference sequence). The CDR3 length is 17 residues. V lost 5 bases to trimming and J lost 5 bases, with 21 bases between them. In DNA, the CDR3 is TGTGCCAGCAGCGGGTTTACTCTTTCAGGCTTGACCGGGGAGCTGTTTTTT. This translates into CASSGFTLSGLTGELFF.

This clone qualifies as medium-sized (0.01 to 0.1%). The genes are TRBV6-5 and TRBJ2-7, with D possibly matching TRBD1 (6 bases). The V end was cut by 5 bases, the J end by 7 bases, with 21 bases between. The length of the CDR3 is 15 residues. Germline V lookup: CDR1 MNHEY, CDR2 SVGAGI. CDR3 amino acids: CASSPDSAAFPEQYF. CDR3 nucleotide sequence: TGTGCCAGCAGTCCGGACAGCGCCGCATTCCCTGAGCAGTACTTC.

The genes are TRBV5-5 and TRBJ2-7; D not resolved. CDR3 length: 14 amino acids. Per the germline V gene, CDR1 is SGHKS and CDR2 is YYEKEE (reference sequence). The V end lost 1 base, the J end lost 0 bases, and 8 bases lay between the germline ends. The CDR3 reads CASSLYRYSYEQYF. The DNA of the CDR3 is TGTGCCAGCAGCTTGTACAGATACTCCTACGAGCAGTACTTC.

V is TRBV27 and J is TRBJ2-7, with D tentatively TRBD1 or TRBD2 (7 bases each). V gave up 6 bases and J gave up 3 bases, with 18 bases separating them. CDR1 MNHEY and CDR2 SMNVEV come from the germline V gene (reference sequence). The CDR3 runs 15 residues. Written as DNA, the CDR3 is TGTGCCAGCAGGGACGCGACAGGGAGGGGCTACGAGCAGTACTTC. This encodes CASRDATGRGYEQYF.

The chain is built from TRBV14 and TRBJ2-1, with TRBD2 matching 16 bases. Trimming at V came to 2 bases and at J to 6 bases, leaving 4 bases not matched to a gene. Per germline, CDR1 SGHDN and CDR2 FVKESK. The CDR3 covers 17 residues. The DNA for the CDR3 is TGTGCCAGCAGCCAAACCGGGACTAGCGGGAGGGTCAATGAGCAGTTCTTC. Its translation: CASSQTGTSGRVNEQFF.

As DNA, the CDR3 is TGTGCCAGCATAGGAGATACGCAGTATTTT. It translates to CASIGDTQYF. The chain has TRBV27 and TRBJ2-3, with unresolved D. Trimming shortened V by 7 bases and J by 5 bases, and 4 bases separated the two germline ends. The CDR3 length is 10 residues. Per the germline V gene, CDR1 is MNHEY and CDR2 is SMNVEV (reference sequence).

V is TRBV6-2 or TRBV6-3 and J is TRBJ2-2; unclear D gene. V lost 4 bases and J 5 bases, leaving 8 bases between the germline ends. The CDR3 covers 13 residues. CDR1 and CDR2 from the germline V gene are MNHEY and SVGEGT. In DNA, the CDR3 is TGTGCCAGCAGTTTCGACGGGACCGGGGAGCTGTTTTTT. Its protein is CASSFDGTGELFF.

The gene calls are TRBV6-4 and TRBJ2-7; the D gene is possibly TRBD2 (6 bases). The CDR3 is 14 residues long. Per the germline V gene, CDR1 is MRHNA and CDR2 is SNTAGT. V lost 3 bases and J lost 3, with 12 bases in between. CDR3 nucleotides: TGTGCCAGCAGTGAATCCGGGGGTGGCTACGAGCAGTACTTC. It translates to CASSESGGGYEQYF.

This clone appeared a single time. This sequence joins TRBV19 and TRBJ1-6; 9 bases fit TRBD1. This CDR3 is 18 amino acids long. V was pared by 0 bases and J by 7 bases, with 10 bases of the junction left unmatched. Germline values: CDR1 LNHDA, CDR2 SQIVND (reference sequence). CDR3 coding DNA: TGTGCCAGTAGTATAGATCAAGCCGGGACAGGGATCAATTCACCCCTCCACTTT. Translation: CASSIDQAGTGINSPLHF.

This chain links TRBV19 with TRBJ1-1; D remains ambiguous. CDR1 is LNHDA, CDR2 SQIVND, per germline (reference sequence). The CDR3 runs to 14 residues. V lost 3 bases and J 3 bases, leaving 11 bases between the germline ends. CDR3 residues: CASSMEGRDTEAFF. The CDR3 DNA reads as TGTGCCAGTAGTATGGAAGGGAGGGACACTGAAGCTTTCTTT. Based on the CDR3 plus reference TRBV19 and TRBJ1-1, the full variable domain is DGGITQSPKYLFRKEGQNVTLSCEQNLNHDAMYWYRQDPGQGLRLIYYSQIVNDFQKGDIAEGYSVSREKKESFPLTVTSAQKNPTAFYLCASSMEGRDTEAFFGQGTRLTVV.

The V call is TRBV9, the J call TRBJ2-1; TRBD1 agrees at 11 bases. Germline CDR1 SGDLS, CDR2 YYNGEE. V lost 4 bases to trimming and J lost 5 bases; unmatched junction nucleotides: 5. CDR3 length: 15 residues. CDR3 protein: CASSSRDRGDNEQFF. CDR3 DNA sequence: TGTGCCAGCAGCTCCCGGGACAGGGGGGACAATGAGCAGTTCTTC. Combining the CDR3 with reference TRBV9 and TRBJ2-1 gives the whole variable domain DSGVTQTPKHLITATGQRVTLRCSPRSGDLSVYWYQQSLDQGLQFLIQYYNGEERAKGNILERFSAQQFPDLHSELNLSSLELGDSALYFCASSSRDRGDNEQFFGPGTRLTVL.

The V gene is TRBV5-1, the J gene TRBJ1-3, with D unresolved. This CDR3 is 16 amino acids long. Germline assignment: CDR1 SGHRS and CDR2 YFSETQ. V lost 4 bases, J lost 0 bases, and 14 bases lay in between. The CDR3 sequence: CASSTASPGSGNTIYF. As DNA, the CDR3 is TGCGCCAGCAGCACGGCTTCCCCAGGCTCTGGAAACACCATATATTTT.

This chain connects TRBV9 to TRBJ2-3; no clear D. CDR1 SGDLS and CDR2 YYNGEE come from the germline V gene. V lost 0 bases, J lost 2 bases, and 10 bases lay in between. This CDR3 comprises 15 residues. This CDR3 is CASSVGLTDTDTQYF. CDR3 DNA sequence: TGTGCCAGCAGCGTAGGGCTAACTGACACAGATACGCAGTATTTT. The complete variable domain, with remaining parts taken from reference TRBV9 and TRBJ2-3, reads DSGVTQTPKHLITATGQRVTLRCSPRSGDLSVYWYQQSLDQGLQFLIQYYNGEERAKGNILERFSAQQFPDLHSELNLSSLELGDSALYFCASSVGLTDTDTQYFGPGTRLTVL.

The chain uses TRBV29-1 and TRBJ1-2, with D uncertain. Germline V CDR1 and CDR2: SQVTM, ANQGSEA. The CDR3 has 12 amino acids. The ends were cut back, 4 bases at V and 6 bases at J, with 12 bases in the middle. CDR3 sequence: CSVGEGFDGYTF. The CDR3 DNA follows: TGCAGCGTTGGTGAGGGTTTCGATGGCTACACCTTC.

V and J are TRBV24-1 and TRBJ2-1; TRBD1 matches 7 bases. The germline V gene has CDR1 KGHDR and CDR2 SFDVKD. Unmatched junction bases numbered 11, after V lost 4 bases and J lost 9 bases. The CDR3 covers 15 residues. Written as DNA, the CDR3 is TGTGCCACCAGTGACGTTACAGGGGCTAAGGGTGAGCAGTTCTTC. Amino acids: CATSDVTGAKGEQFF.

The rearrangement links TRBV19 to TRBJ2-7; D possibly corresponds to TRBD2 (6 bases). Germline CDR1 reads LNHDA; CDR2 reads SQIVND (reference sequence). This CDR3 contains 14 residues. The germline V and J ends were trimmed by 1 base and 3 bases, with 10 bases remaining between them. The CDR3 nucleotides read TGTGCCAGTAGTATAGCGGAGGGCCTCTACGAGCAGTACTTC. Translation: CASSIAEGLYEQYF.

This sequence joins TRBV2 and TRBJ1-2; TRBD1 agrees at 8 bases. Germline V CDR1 and CDR2: SNHLY, FYNNEI. The CDR3 consists of 13 residues. Unmatched junction bases numbered 14, after V lost 8 bases and J lost 12 bases. Written as DNA, the CDR3 is TGTGCCAGCGGGACGGACAGGGTTTCGGGGGACACCTTC. Amino acids: CASGTDRVSGDTF.

V is TRBV16 and J is TRBJ2-2, with 10 bases fitting TRBD2. Germline CDR1 and CDR2: KGHSY and FQNENV. With 2 bases clipped from V and 6 bases from J, the junction kept 0 bases outside the gene matches. CDR3 length equals 14 residues. The CDR3 region is CASSQTSGAGELFF. Here the CDR3 DNA reads TGTGCCAGCAGCCAAACTAGCGGGGCCGGGGAGCTGTTTTTT.

This clone was observed once. The chain couples TRBV19 to TRBJ2-2; either TRBD1 or TRBD2 may fit D (5 bases each). The CDR3 extends over 18 amino acids. Trimming left V 6 bases short and J 3 bases short, with 23 bases between. Germline V gene sequence: CDR1 LNHDA, CDR2 SQIVND (reference sequence). CDR3 residues: CASRHDSQTEEDTGELFF. DNA for the CDR3: TGTGCCAGTAGACATGATTCGCAGACAGAGGAGGACACCGGGGAGCTGTTTTTT. The full variable domain, rest sourced from reference TRBV19 and TRBJ2-2, is DGGITQSPKYLFRKEGQNVTLSCEQNLNHDAMYWYRQDPGQGLRLIYYSQIVNDFQKGDIAEGYSVSREKKESFPLTVTSAQKNPTAFYLCASRHDSQTEEDTGELFFGEGSRLTVL.

The chain has TRBV4-2 and TRBJ2-7; D might be TRBD2 (5 bases). Germline loops: CDR1 LGHNA, CDR2 YNFKEQ. This CDR3 comprises 16 residues. V was clipped by 1 base and J by 2 bases, with 15 bases between them. The CDR3 DNA follows: TGTGCCAGCAGCCAAGGGATGTTTGGAGGCCCCTACGAGCAGTACTTC. Amino acids: CASSQGMFGGPYEQYF.

This chain joins TRBV20-1 and TRBJ2-7; unclear D gene. The CDR3 length is 11 residues. Germline CDR1 is DFQATT and CDR2 is SNEGSKA (reference sequence). Trimming cost V 5 bases and J 6 bases, with 11 bases left between them. The CDR3 nucleotides are TGCAGTGCTTCCGACATGTCCGAGCAGTACTTC. Its translation: CSASDMSEQYF.